A selection of T cell receptor beta chains follows, all from one sample in a study of identical twins. TCRdb called the 5' RACE reads again in MiXCR, with one record for every CDR3 protein. This sample has nearly 650,000 distinct CDR3 sequences; around 7.4% occur once, and the top ten carry around 1.6%. This same sample was also part of a study on yellow fever vaccine responses in identical twins.

Sequenced material: PBMCs. The receptors were gathered from a woman aged 18-29 years in good health. Both conserved end residues are part of each CDR3. D genes are given only for firm matches. Where a row states a size, it is once, few, many or the class of an expanded clone; other rows omit it.

size: few; J: TRBJ2-1; V: TRBV5-1; D: TRBD2; CDR3: CASSSGLAGGNYNEQFF; DNA: TGCGCCAGCAGCTCGGGACTAGCGGGAGGAAATTACAATGAGCAGTTCTTC
size: many; J: TRBJ2-1; V: TRBV5-8; D: NA; CDR3: CASSLGQKANEQFF; DNA: TGTGCCAGCAGCTTGGGGCAGAAGGCTAATGAGCAGTTCTTC
size: few; J: TRBJ2-5; V: TRBV11-1; D: TRBD2; CDR3: CASSLGTSGSLETQYF; DNA: TGTGCCAGCAGCCTGGGGACTAGCGGGAGTTTGGAGACCCAGTACTTC
size: many; J: TRBJ2-5; V: TRBV4-1; D: NA; CDR3: CASSQVPSLVLETQYF; DNA: TGCGCCAGCAGCCAAGTCCCTTCCCTAGTTTTGGAGACCCAGTACTTC
size: NA; J: TRBJ2-3; V: TRBV3-1; D: NA; CDR3: CASSQLGESMNTQYF; DNA: TGTGCCAGCAGCCAGCTGGGAGAGAGCATGAATACGCAGTATTTT
size: few; J: TRBJ2-1; V: TRBV24-1; D: TRBD1; CDR3: CATRDRTYNEQFF; DNA: TGTGCCACAAGGGACAGGACCTACAATGAGCAGTTCTTC
size: NA; J: TRBJ2-7; V: TRBV27; D: NA; CDR3: CARPSGVVLYF; DNA: TGTGCCCGCCCGTCCGGGGTAGTCCTGTACTTC
size: NA; J: TRBJ2-1; V: TRBV24-1; D: NA; CDR3: CATSDLWPGEGEQFF; DNA: TGTGCCACCAGTGACCTATGGCCGGGCGAGGGTGAGCAGTTCTTC
size: few; J: TRBJ1-6; V: TRBV12-3/TRBV12-4; D: NA; CDR3: CASSLNRAPNNSPLHF; DNA: TGTGCCAGCAGCCTCAACAGGGCCCCGAATAATTCACCCCTCCACTTT
size: many; J: TRBJ1-5; V: TRBV12-3/TRBV12-4; D: NA; CDR3: CASSLEQDLHF; DNA: TGTGCCAGCAGTTTAGAACAGGACCTACATTTT
size: NA; J: TRBJ2-3; V: TRBV5-1; D: TRBD1; CDR3: CASRLGGLPYTDTQYF; DNA: TGCGCCAGCAGACTAGGGGGCCTCCCCTACACAGATACGCAGTATTTT
size: many; J: TRBJ1-1; V: TRBV14; D: TRBD1; CDR3: CASSQDPRGKAEAFF; DNA: TGTGCCAGCAGCCAAGATCCCAGGGGGAAGGCTGAAGCTTTCTTT
size: NA; J: TRBJ2-2; V: TRBV15; D: NA; CDR3: CATSWGTGELFF; DNA: TGTGCCACATCCTGGGGAACCGGGGAGCTGTTTTTT
size: few; J: TRBJ1-1; V: TRBV19; D: TRBD1; CDR3: CASSMGQREAFF; DNA: TGTGCCAGTAGTATGGGACAGAGAGAAGCTTTCTTT
size: many; J: TRBJ2-1; V: TRBV25-1; D: TRBD1; CDR3: CASTRTGSSYNEQFF; DNA: TGTGCCAGCACCCGGACAGGGAGCTCCTACAATGAGCAGTTCTTC
size: NA; J: TRBJ2-7; V: TRBV2; D: NA; CDR3: CASRRSRGGLSYEQYF; DNA: TGTGCCAGCAGACGGTCGAGGGGCGGGCTATCCTACGAGCAGTACTTC
size: few; J: TRBJ1-3; V: TRBV20-1; D: NA; CDR3: CSARRAGNTIYF; DNA: TGCAGTGCTAGGAGGGCTGGAAACACCATATATTTT
size: many; J: TRBJ1-5; V: TRBV4-1; D: TRBD1; CDR3: CASSQRQGGGNQPQHF; DNA: TGCGCCAGCAGCCAAAGACAGGGTGGTGGCAATCAGCCCCAGCATTTT
size: NA; J: TRBJ2-7; V: TRBV28; D: TRBD2; CDR3: CASSLPPRDYSYEQYF; DNA: TGTGCCAGCAGCCTACCACCCCGGGACTACTCCTACGAGCAGTACTTC
size: few; J: TRBJ2-2; V: TRBV5-5; D: TRBD1; CDR3: CASSSRQGIDTGELFF; DNA: TGTGCCAGCAGCTCGAGACAGGGGATCGACACCGGGGAGCTGTTTTTT
size: few; J: TRBJ2-3; V: TRBV24-1; D: NA; CDR3: CATSTQGGSSDTQYF; DNA: TGTGCCACCAGTACCCAGGGCGGTTCGTCAGATACGCAGTATTTT
size: NA; J: TRBJ2-1; V: TRBV28; D: NA; CDR3: CASSPTGQMEQFF; DNA: TGTGCCAGCAGTCCAACGGGACAAATGGAGCAGTTCTTC
size: NA; J: TRBJ2-1; V: TRBV7-2; D: NA; CDR3: CASSPYGPHNEQFF; DNA: TGTGCCAGCAGCCCGTATGGCCCACACAATGAGCAGTTCTTC
size: many; J: TRBJ2-3; V: TRBV20-1; D: TRBD2; CDR3: CSASPSGSTDTQYF; DNA: TGCAGTGCTAGTCCTAGCGGCAGCACAGATACGCAGTATTTT
size: few; J: TRBJ2-7; V: TRBV4-1; D: TRBD2; CDR3: CASSKRTSGREEQYF; DNA: TGCGCCAGCAGCAAAAGGACTAGCGGGAGGGAGGAGCAGTACTTC